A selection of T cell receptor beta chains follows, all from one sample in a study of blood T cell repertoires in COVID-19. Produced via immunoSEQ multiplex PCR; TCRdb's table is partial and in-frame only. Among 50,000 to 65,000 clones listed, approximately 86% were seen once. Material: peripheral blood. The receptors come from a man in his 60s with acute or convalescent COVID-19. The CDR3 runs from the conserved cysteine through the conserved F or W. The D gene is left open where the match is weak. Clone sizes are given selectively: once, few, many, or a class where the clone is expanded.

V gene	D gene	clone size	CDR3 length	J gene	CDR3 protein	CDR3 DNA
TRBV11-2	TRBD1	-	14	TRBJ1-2	CASSTKQGSYGYTF	TGTGCCAGCAGCACAAAACAGGGGTCCTATGGCTACACCTTC
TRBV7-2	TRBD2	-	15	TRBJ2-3	CASSGWGGGADTQYF	TGTGCCAGCAGCGGATGGGGGGGAGGGGCAGATACGCAGTATTTT
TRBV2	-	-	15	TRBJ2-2	CASIPGDQDTGELFF	TGTGCCAGCATTCCAGGGGACCAGGACACCGGGGAGCTGTTTTTT
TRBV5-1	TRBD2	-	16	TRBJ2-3	CASSMGLAGNTDTQYF	TGCGCCAGCAGCATGGGACTAGCGGGGAACACAGATACGCAGTATTTT
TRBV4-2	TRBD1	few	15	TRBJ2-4	CASSPSTGGPNIQYF	TGTGCCAGCAGCCCGTCCACAGGGGGCCCTAACATTCAGTACTTC
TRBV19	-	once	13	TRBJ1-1	CASRRTDYTEAFF	TGTGCCAGTAGAAGGACAGACTACACTGAAGCTTTCTTT
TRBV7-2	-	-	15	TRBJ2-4	CASSSSTVAKNIQYF	TGTGCCAGCAGCTCCTCGACTGTAGCCAAAAACATTCAGTACTTC
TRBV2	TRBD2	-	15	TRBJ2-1	CANSVLAGFFNEQFF	TGTGCCAACAGTGTCCTAGCGGGATTTTTCAATGAGCAGTTCTTC
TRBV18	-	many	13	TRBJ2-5	CASSPPEAETQYF	TGTGCCAGCTCACCACCGGAGGCAGAGACCCAGTACTTC
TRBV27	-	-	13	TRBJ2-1	CASSHDIYNEQFF	TGTGCCAGCAGCCATGACATCTACAATGAGCAGTTCTTC
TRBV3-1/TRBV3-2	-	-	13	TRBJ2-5	CASSQDDQGTQYF	TGTGCCAGCAGCCAAGATGATCAGGGGACCCAGTACTTC
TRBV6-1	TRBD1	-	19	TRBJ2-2	CASSAQGFRGPLNTGELFF	TGTGCCAGCAGTGCCCAAGGTTTCAGGGGGCCGTTGAACACCGGGGAGCTGTTTTTT
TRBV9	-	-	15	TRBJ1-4	CASSVAHGQNEKLFF	TGTGCCAGCAGCGTAGCCCACGGACAAAATGAAAAACTGTTTTTT
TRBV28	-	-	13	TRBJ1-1	CASSLSGATEAFF	TGTGCCAGCAGTTTGAGCGGGGCCACTGAAGCTTTCTTT